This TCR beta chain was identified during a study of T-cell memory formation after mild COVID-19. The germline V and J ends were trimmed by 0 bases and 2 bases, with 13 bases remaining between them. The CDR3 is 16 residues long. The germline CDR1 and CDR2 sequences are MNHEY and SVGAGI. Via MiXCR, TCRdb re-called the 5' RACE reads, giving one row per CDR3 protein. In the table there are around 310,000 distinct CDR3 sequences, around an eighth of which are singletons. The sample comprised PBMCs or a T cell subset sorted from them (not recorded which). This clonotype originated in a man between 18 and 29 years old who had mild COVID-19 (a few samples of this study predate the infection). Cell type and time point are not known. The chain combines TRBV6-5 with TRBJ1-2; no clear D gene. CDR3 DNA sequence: TGTGCCAGCAGTTACTCCCTGGCAGGCGCCAACTATGGCTACACCTTC. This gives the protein CASSYSLAGANYGYTF.